This T cell receptor beta chain originates from a study of T cell responses to AZD1222 COVID-19 vaccine. The V end lost 6 bases, the J end lost 8 bases, and 19 bases lay between the germline ends. Germline V lookup: CDR1 MNHEY, CDR2 SVGAGI. The CDR3 sequence is 14 residues long. The method was immunoSEQ multiplex PCR; TCRdb's version includes in-frame clones alone and lacks a portion of them. The sample has 84,000 or so clones, 70% to 90% seen once. Regarding this clone: The antigen remains unidentified.

The study's findings and limits: A mostly white British donor set with more females was recruited, and clonal diversity was possibly underestimated.

The chain employs TRBV6-5 and TRBJ1-2; D uncertain. Here the sequenced sample was peripheral blood, taken on day 0 of AZD1222 vaccination. The receptor comes from an adult in good health. The CDR3 DNA follows: TGTGCCAGCAGGAGTTCAGGCAGCCTTTTCGGCTACACCTTC. It codes for CASRSSGSLFGYTF.